This is a list of T cell receptor beta chains from one sample in a study of shared clonotypes between healthy human individuals. Libraries were prepared by immunoSEQ multiplex PCR; TCRdb keeps only in-frame clonotypes and omits some of them. This table has 1.5 million to 2.5 million clones, approximately 94% appearing once. Sequencing was performed on naive CD8+ T cells sorted from blood. Source of these receptors: a man younger than 30 in good health. Both conserved end residues are part of each CDR3. A D gene is named only where the DNA matches it firmly. Clone size, where shown, is once, few, many, or a class for clones that have expanded.

size,V,D,J,CDR3,DNA
NA,TRBV10-2,NA,TRBJ2-1,CASSPPEGGTYNEQFF,TGCGCCAGCAGCCCCCCGGAGGGGGGGACCTACAATGAGCAGTTCTTC
NA,TRBV15,TRBD2,TRBJ2-1,CATSSNSGTRIKYEQFF,TGTGCCACCAGCAGTAATTCCGGGACTAGGATTAAGTATGAGCAGTTCTTC
NA,TRBV4-2,NA,TRBJ1-1,CASSQDSRLEAFF,TGTGCCAGCAGCCAAGACAGCAGATTAGAAGCTTTCTTT
NA,TRBV7-9,TRBD2,TRBJ2-7,CASSPRTSGSYEQYF,TGTGCCAGCAGCCCCCGGACTAGCGGTTCCTACGAGCAGTACTTC
NA,TRBV4-3,NA,TRBJ2-7,CASSQAAGTGVVEQYF,TGCGCCAGCAGCCAGGCTGCCGGGACTGGGGTAGTGGAGCAGTACTTC
once,TRBV9,NA,TRBJ2-2,CASSVNPGSLGAGGSTGELFF,TGTGCCAGCAGCGTAAACCCGGGAAGTTTGGGAGCAGGTGGCTCCACCGGGGAGCTGTTTTTT
NA,TRBV4-3,NA,TRBJ2-7,CASSQEVALEQYF,TGCGCCAGCAGCCAAGAGGTCGCCCTCGAGCAGTACTTC
NA,TRBV7-6,NA,TRBJ2-7,CASSLSPQQGSYEQYF,TGTGCCAGCAGCTTAAGTCCGCAGCAGGGGAGTTACGAGCAGTACTTC
few,TRBV5-8,NA,TRBJ2-7,CASSPYEQYF,TGTGCCAGCAGCCCCTACGAGCAGTACTTC
once,TRBV7-8,NA,TRBJ1-1,CASNQGRMNTEAFF,TGTGCCAGCAACCAAGGGAGGATGAACACTGAAGCTTTCTTT
NA,TRBV13,NA,TRBJ2-1,CASSLMGRDEQFF,TGTGCCAGCAGCTTAATGGGGAGAGATGAGCAGTTCTTC
NA,TRBV29-1,NA,TRBJ1-2,CSVDEGIGVDYGYTF,TGCAGCGTTGACGAGGGGATCGGGGTAGACTATGGCTACACCTTC
NA,TRBV9,NA,TRBJ1-2,CASSGQGRYGYTF,TGTGCCAGCAGCGGCCAGGGGAGATATGGCTACACCTTC
NA,TRBV10-3,NA,TRBJ2-7,CAISESENYEQYF,TGTGCCATCAGTGAGTCGGAAAATTACGAGCAGTACTTC
NA,TRBV5-4,TRBD2,TRBJ2-2,CASSFAGGNTGELFF,TGTGCCAGCAGCTTTGCGGGGGGTAACACCGGGGAGCTGTTTTTT
NA,TRBV14,NA,TRBJ1-1,CASSPGIDTEAFF,TGTGCCAGCTCCCCCGGTATTGACACTGAAGCTTTCTTT
NA,TRBV4-1,TRBD1,TRBJ2-7,CASSQGPGQGVHEQYF,TGCGCCAGCAGCCAGGGCCCTGGACAGGGTGTCCACGAGCAGTACTTC
NA,TRBV5-4,TRBD2,TRBJ2-2,CASSASLAGVAGELFF,TGTGCCAGCAGCGCTTCCTTAGCGGGAGTGGCCGGGGAGCTGTTTTTT
once,TRBV11-2,NA,TRBJ1-2,CASSSAAGLTGYTF,TGTGCCAGCAGCTCCGCGGCGGGCCTAACGGGCTACACCTTC
few,TRBV6-6,TRBD1,TRBJ1-5,CASSYSGQVDNQPQHF,TGTGCCAGCAGTTACTCGGGACAGGTCGACAATCAGCCCCAGCATTTT
NA,TRBV7-9,NA,TRBJ2-1,CASILSGAGDNEQFF,TGTGCCAGCATTCTTTCGGGGGCTGGGGACAATGAGCAGTTCTTC
NA,TRBV9,TRBD1,TRBJ2-7,CASSDQTGYEQYF,TGTGCCAGCAGCGACCAGACAGGGTACGAGCAGTACTTC
NA,TRBV4-1,NA,TRBJ2-1,CASSQEETDYNEQFF,TGCGCCAGCAGCCAAGAAGAGACCGACTACAATGAGCAGTTCTTC
NA,TRBV5-8,TRBD1,TRBJ2-1,CASSTGQGRNSYNEQFF,TGTGCCAGCAGCACCGGACAGGGTAGAAATTCCTACAATGAGCAGTTCTTC
NA,TRBV4-1,TRBD1,TRBJ1-2,CASSQGNTGDYGYTF,TGCGCCAGCAGCCAAGGGAATACAGGGGACTATGGCTACACCTTC
NA,TRBV29-1,NA,TRBJ1-1,CSVEGMNTEAFF,TGCAGCGTTGAGGGCATGAACACTGAAGCTTTCTTT
NA,TRBV5-1,TRBD2,TRBJ2-7,CASSLSSGSINEQYF,TGCGCCAGCAGCTTGTCTAGCGGGAGTATCAACGAGCAGTACTTC
NA,TRBV5-6,NA,TRBJ1-2,CASSSNWTDSNYGYTF,TGTGCCAGCAGCTCGAATTGGACAGACTCTAACTATGGCTACACCTTC
NA,TRBV15,NA,TRBJ1-5,CATSREEGDQPQHF,TGTGCCACCAGCAGAGAGGAGGGGGATCAGCCCCAGCATTTT
NA,TRBV6-1,NA,TRBJ1-2,CASSEGGENYGYTF,TGTGCCAGCAGTGAGGGGGGGGAGAACTATGGCTACACCTTC
NA,TRBV28,NA,TRBJ1-5,CAEQGGASNQPQHF,TGTGCCGAGCAGGGAGGGGCGAGCAATCAGCCCCAGCATTTT
NA,TRBV5-1,NA,TRBJ2-5,CASRGETQYF,TGCGCCAGCAGAGGGGAGACCCAGTACTTC
once,TRBV10-2,TRBD2,TRBJ2-5,CASSELAGFQETQYF,TGCGCCAGCAGTGAGTTAGCGGGGTTTCAAGAGACCCAGTACTTC
NA,TRBV6-1,NA,TRBJ1-1,CASSDIGGNTEAFF,TGTGCCAGCAGTGATATTGGCGGGAACACTGAAGCTTTCTTT
NA,TRBV5-1,TRBD1,TRBJ2-1,CASSWGTGDFRRGSYNEQFF,TGCGCCAGCAGCTGGGGGACAGGGGATTTTCGGCGCGGCTCCTACAATGAGCAGTTCTTC
NA,TRBV2,TRBD2,TRBJ2-1,CASSLTGAGNEQFF,TGTGCCAGCAGCCTAACGGGAGCGGGGAATGAGCAGTTCTTC
NA,TRBV28,NA,TRBJ1-1,CASSLGQNEAFF,TGTGCCAGCAGTTTGGGGCAGAATGAAGCTTTCTTT
NA,TRBV29-1,TRBD1,TRBJ1-2,CSVVEQGYGYTF,TGCAGCGTTGTAGAACAGGGGTATGGCTACACCTTC
NA,TRBV28,TRBD1,TRBJ2-3,CASSFGTGSTFSDTQYF,TGTGCCAGCAGTTTCGGGACAGGGAGTACCTTCTCGGATACGCAGTATTTT
NA,TRBV5-1,NA,TRBJ2-7,CASSLAGQSYEQYF,TGCGCCAGCAGCTTGGCAGGACAGTCTTACGAGCAGTACTTC
once,TRBV5-4,NA,TRBJ2-1,CASSLASNEQFF,TGTGCCAGCAGCTTGGCTTCAAATGAGCAGTTCTTC
NA,TRBV4-1,NA,TRBJ2-5,CASSLGQLQETQYF,TGCGCCAGCAGCCTAGGACAGCTACAAGAGACCCAGTACTTC